This TCR beta chain came from a study of T cell repertoires in ileal Crohn's disease (dated 2019 in TCRdb). Broadly, across the study: The median duration of disease was roughly 8.2 years, and at the time of surgery around 40% of patients were active smokers. The study was conducted in parallel with a multicentre cohort built to find predictors of early endoscopic recurrence after ileocolonic resection. Roughly half of the patients were given postoperative therapy, with about a dozen receiving thiopurines and 15 to 20 receiving anti-TNF agents. Surgery was performed for a complication in all patients, with stricturing disease in 61% and penetrating disease in roughly 39%. A total of roughly 170 mucosal samples from roughly 60 patients were sequenced, with samples obtained at several locations on the surgical specimen and at postoperative endoscopy. A prospective multicentre cohort supplied the 50 or so Crohn's disease patients whose TCR repertoires were analysed. Endoscopic postoperative recurrence was defined as a Rutgeerts score above i0. The paper's findings and limits, for the study overall: Mucosal CD4 and CD8 T cells were sorted and sequenced only in a subgroup of patients, whose size was not stated. Compared with CD4 T cells, sorted CD8 T cells contained more high-frequency clones, which suggests that the mucosal expansions were mostly CD8. Higher high-frequency clone percentages at surgery were associated with endoscopic recurrence; all patients with clonality above 26.8% (18/57) had recurrence. A significantly higher proportion of clonal expansions was observed in active smokers at surgery than in non-smokers (approximately 26% vs 20%, p=0.02).

To be eligible, patients had to be adults with ileal or ileocolonic Crohn's disease and an indication for ileocolonic resection. Whole ileal mucosal biopsies were stored frozen at -80°C before DNA extraction. Genomic DNA was isolated from frozen whole biopsies using a TRizol-based method, and the DNA was quantified with a NanoDrop 2000 spectrophotometer. Around 460 nanograms of biopsy DNA per sample were submitted for commercial TCRB immunosequencing. A two-step, amplification bias-controlled multiplex PCR was used by Adaptive Biotechnology to amplify CDR3 regions from genomic DNA. Primers covering every V and J gene segment were used in the first PCR, while barcodes and Illumina adapters were added in the second PCR. CDR3 libraries were sequenced on an Illumina instrument. The authors' pipeline ran thus. The analysis drew on both the pipelines supplied by the vendor and custom analysis of the raw data in R/Bioconductor running R version 3.3.0. Clonality, which ranges from 0 to 1, was calculated as the inverse of the normalised Shannon entropy across all productive clones. High-frequency clones were defined as the share of the repertoire taken up by the top 100 clones, keeping only clones that passed a 95% confidence test. Repertoire diversity was measured with the Simpson index, and overlap between samples was measured with the Morisita-Horn index. Not all clones reach the TCRdb copy of this immuneACCESS table, which keeps in-frame sequences only. Checked studies attribute under half of the gap to unresolved V genes and leave the rest unexplained. V, J and clone size were drawn from that table, and D and trimming were deduced from the DNA. Counted in this sample were 15,000 or so clones; over 80% of them appeared once. The biggest ten clones account for approximately 10% of the sample.

CDR3 length: 13 amino acids, cysteine to phenylalanine. The retained sequence is limited to the CDR3, 39 bases, with the frame set at the first base. For CDR1 and CDR2, the germline V gene lists SGDLS and YYNGEE. The junction shows trimming of 7 bases on V and 3 bases on J, and the gene matches do not reach 7 bases of it. To note about this clone: What this receptor recognizes is not known. Nothing much larger sits one base from this clone, and base qualities are not available.

Sequenced sample: ileal tissue. The V gene is TRBV9 and the J gene is TRBJ2-7; TRBD1 agrees with 7 junctional bases. The source is an adult with Crohn's disease. The DNA sequence follows: TGTGCCAGCTGTGGACAGGCAATCTACGAGCAGTACTTC. The encoded protein is CASCGQAIYEQYF.